The 31 T cell receptor beta chains presented below share a single source sample, sequenced in a study of persistence of HIV-infected CD4 T cells. Cells were stimulated with overlapping HIV-1 Gag 15-mer peptides. Sorting selected CD4+ T cells upregulating both CD40 ligand and CD69. No antigens are known for them. The libraries were made with immunoSEQ version 4 in survey mode. TCRdb keeps only in-frame clones here, not all; method: immunoSEQ multiplex PCR. This table has some 13,000 clones, about 69% appearing once. The sample in question was CD4+ T cells sorted from PBMCs after roughly 19-hour stimulation, obtained from a patient who received antiretroviral therapy. The receptors here all came from an adult man with HIV who was CMV-seropositive.

The chain is built from TRBV11-1 and TRBJ1-5, with 10 nucleotides matching TRBD1. J was trimmed by 5 bases and V by 5 bases; bases with no gene match: 6. CDR3 length equals 15 residues. Germline lookup yields CDR1 SGHAT and CDR2 FQDESV (reference sequence). CDR3 protein: CASSRDRGGDQPQHF. The CDR3 DNA follows: TGTGCCAGCAGCAGGGACAGGGGAGGGGATCAGCCCCAGCATTTT.

In its sample, this clone was seen a few times. The chain links TRBV2 to TRBJ1-3; 8 bases match TRBD1. In germline, CDR1 is SNHLY, CDR2 FYNNEI. This CDR3 has 15 amino acids. V was pared by 7 bases and J by 2 bases, with 7 bases of the junction left unmatched. CDR3 in amino acids: CASMRTGRPGNTIYF. The CDR3, as DNA: TGTGCCAGCATGCGGACAGGGAGGCCTGGAAACACCATATATTTT.

The rearrangement uses TRBV15 and TRBJ2-7; no definite D call. Germline lookup yields CDR1 LNHNV and CDR2 YYDKDF (reference sequence). CDR3 length: 15 amino acids. Trimming left V 3 bases short and J 4 bases short, with 16 bases between. CDR3 sequence reads: CATSRERTGQYEQYF. CDR3 DNA: TGTGCCACCAGCAGGGAAAGGACCGGGCAGTACGAGCAGTACTTC.

The chain joins TRBV6-5 to TRBJ2-3, with TRBD2 as a possible D gene (6 bases). V lost 7 bases, J lost 1 base, and 15 bases lay in between. Per germline, CDR1 MNHEY and CDR2 SVGAGI. The CDR3 is 15 amino acids. The CDR3 spells CASIAAGRRTDTQYF. The CDR3 DNA follows: TGTGCCAGCATAGCGGCAGGGAGGCGCACAGATACGCAGTATTTT.

This chain joins TRBV4-1 and TRBJ2-2; D remains unclear. With 7 bases removed from V and 5 bases from J, the gap between germline ends came to 17 bases. Per germline, CDR1 MGHRA and CDR2 YSYEKL. This CDR3 contains 15 residues. CDR3 loop: CASKLGLEWTGELFF. The CDR3 bases are TGCGCCAGCAAGTTAGGGCTGGAGTGGACCGGGGAGCTGTTTTTT.

This clone has just a few counts. The chain has TRBV30 and TRBJ2-1; TRBD2 aligns across 11 bases. The CDR3 totals 16 residues. Per germline, CDR1 GTSNPN and CDR2 SVGIG (reference sequence). V gave up 0 bases and J gave up 7 bases; unmatched junction bases: 8. This chain's CDR3 is CAWSVLAGVERNEQFF. The CDR3 nucleotides are TGTGCCTGGAGTGTACTAGCGGGAGTTGAGCGGAATGAGCAGTTCTTC.

This clone has more than one count but fewer than ten. J is TRBJ1-4 and V is TRBV5-1; D is unclear. The CDR3 sequence is 15 residues long. From germline, CDR1 is SGHRS and CDR2 YFSETQ. Trimming stripped 0 bases from V and 13 bases from J, with 19 bases between. The CDR3 here is CASSLEGQALGGLFF. The DNA of the CDR3 is TGCGCCAGCAGCTTGGAGGGCCAGGCCCTAGGCGGACTGTTTTTT. Combining the CDR3 with reference TRBV5-1 and TRBJ1-4 gives the whole variable domain KAGVTQTPRYLIKTRGQQVTLSCSPISGHRSVSWYQQTPGQGLQFLFEYFSETQRNKGNFPGRFSGRQFSNSRSEMNVSTLELGDSALYLCASSLEGQALGGLFFGSGTQLSVL.

This clone was observed a single time. V gene TRBV7-8 combines with J gene TRBJ2-2; 8 bases fit TRBD1. This CDR3 region has 16 residues. Germline V gene sequence: CDR1 SGHVS, CDR2 FQNEAQ. V was pared by 5 bases and J by 7 bases, with 12 bases of the junction left unmatched. CDR3 in DNA: TGTGCCAGCAGCGGGCCCGGGACAGGAATTAGCGGGGAGCTGTTTTTT. Translated: CASSGPGTGISGELFF. Based on the CDR3 plus reference TRBV7-8 and TRBJ2-2, the full variable domain is GAGVSQSPRYKVAKRGQDVALRCDPISGHVSLFWYQQALGQGPEFLTYFQNEAQLDKSGLPSDRFFAERPEGSVSTLKIQRTQQEDSAVYLCASSGPGTGISGELFFGEGSRLTVL.

The chain has TRBV27 and TRBJ2-2; tentative D call: TRBD1 (6 bases). Germline V gene lookup returns CDR1 MNHEY and CDR2 SMNVEV (reference sequence). There are 15 residues in the CDR3. Deletions cut 6 bases from V and 5 bases from J, with 16 bases between. This chain's CDR3 is CASSRVQGKTGELFF. The CDR3 DNA follows: TGTGCCAGCAGCCGGGTCCAGGGGAAAACCGGGGAGCTGTTTTTT.

This clone occurred a few times. V is TRBV27 and J is TRBJ2-3; no clear D gene. The V gene lost 4 bases and the J gene lost 6 bases, with 26 bases spanning the gap. Per the germline V gene, CDR1 is MNHEY and CDR2 is SMNVEV (reference sequence). CDR3 length: 18 amino acids. This chain's CDR3 is CASSSKGRRLHAADTQYF. The CDR3 DNA reads as TGTGCCAGCAGTTCAAAAGGACGCCGACTCCACGCCGCCGATACGCAGTATTTT.

This chain joins TRBV6-5 and TRBJ1-1; D is unresolved. CDR3 size: 12 residues. Germline loops: CDR1 MNHEY, CDR2 SVGAGI. The V end was cut by 4 bases, the J end by 8 bases, with 11 bases between. CDR3 sequence: CASSSLTQEAFF. In DNA, the CDR3 is TGTGCCAGCAGTTCTTTGACTCAAGAAGCTTTCTTT.

In this sample, this clone turned up a few times. V is TRBV2 and J is TRBJ2-7; TRBD1 agrees at 8 bases. CDR1 SNHLY and CDR2 FYNNEI come from the germline V gene. Trimming cost V 6 bases and J 0 bases; bases outside gene matches: 7. The CDR3 is made up of 15 amino acids. Here the CDR3 DNA reads TGTGCCAGCAGGAAGGACAGGGTGAGCTCCTACGAGCAGTACTTC. Protein product: CASRKDRVSSYEQYF.

The chain recombines TRBV4-2 with TRBJ2-7; no definite D call. V was cut by 0 bases and J by 5 bases, with 8 bases left in between. Germline CDR1 and CDR2: LGHNA and YNFKEQ. The CDR3 is made up of 13 amino acids. The CDR3 DNA reads as TGTGCCAGCAGCCAAGATTGGCGCAACGAGCAGTACTTC. This sequence encodes CASSQDWRNEQYF.

The rearrangement links TRBV27 to TRBJ1-5, with D tentatively TRBD1 (5 bases). Germline CDR1 and CDR2: MNHEY and SMNVEV (reference sequence). V gave up 2 bases and J gave up 5 bases, with 13 bases separating them. This CDR3 spans 15 amino acids. In DNA, the CDR3 is TGTGCCAGCAGTTTAAAAGGGACGGCTCATCAGCCCCAGCATTTT. Translation: CASSLKGTAHQPQHF.

The chain links TRBV19 to TRBJ1-2; 8 bases fit TRBD1. Germline lookup yields CDR1 LNHDA and CDR2 SQIVND (reference sequence). This CDR3 has 14 amino acids. V dropped 5 bases and J dropped 8; count of bases not matched to a gene: 10. Here the CDR3 DNA reads TGTGCCAGTAGTCTCTCGGACAGGGCAAAGGGCTACACCTTC. Translated: CASSLSDRAKGYTF.

This clone was recorded a few times. Within the sample, other DNA sequences also encode this same CDR3. The chain has TRBV3-1 (or the pseudogene TRBV3-2) and TRBJ1-3; D not certain. The germline V gene encodes CDR1 LGHDT and CDR2 YNNKEL (reference sequence). The CDR3 covers 12 residues. V lost 3 bases, J lost 2 bases, and 2 bases lay in between. The CDR3 region is CASSQAGNTIYF. The CDR3 DNA sequence: TGTGCCAGCAGCCAGGCTGGAAACACCATATATTTT.

The chain couples TRBV7-9 to TRBJ2-4; D gene unclear. V lost 1 base and J 8 bases, leaving 15 bases between the germline ends. Germline values: CDR1 SEHNR, CDR2 FQNEAQ (reference sequence). CDR3 size: 15 residues. The CDR3 sequence is CASSLGWGVLDIQYF. As DNA, the CDR3 is TGTGCCAGCAGCTTAGGTTGGGGTGTCTTGGACATTCAGTACTTC.

In this sample, this clone turned up a few times. V gene TRBV2 combines with J gene TRBJ1-2; D gene unclear. Germline lookup yields CDR1 SNHLY and CDR2 FYNNEI. CDR3 length: 13 residues. The V end lost 2 bases, the J end lost 5 bases, and 9 bases lay between the germline ends. CDR3 in DNA: TGTGCCAGCAGTGAAACGACACGTTATGGCTACACCTTC. It specifies CASSETTRYGYTF.

The rearrangement uses TRBV7-6 and TRBJ1-3; D may be TRBD1 (6 bases). The V end lost 5 bases, the J end lost 0 bases, and 11 bases lay between the germline ends. Germline assignment: CDR1 SGHVS and CDR2 FNYEAQ. The CDR3 is made up of 15 amino acids. CDR3: CASSPTRGSGNTIYF. The CDR3 DNA is TGTGCCAGCAGCCCCACCAGGGGCTCTGGAAACACCATATATTTT.

The V gene is TRBV6-5, the J gene TRBJ2-2, with 10 bases aligning to TRBD1. The V gene end was trimmed by 6 bases and the J gene end by 7 bases; junction bases not matched to a gene: 5. The CDR3 is 14 residues long. CDR1 is MNHEY and CDR2 is SVGAGI in the germline V gene. CDR3 sequence (DNA): TGTGCCAGCAGACTTGGGACAGGGGTCGGGGAGCTGTTTTTT. It codes for CASRLGTGVGELFF.

The chain recombines TRBV29-1 with TRBJ2-7; 10 bases agree with TRBD1. With 4 bases clipped from V and 0 bases from J, the junction kept 12 bases outside the gene matches. The germline gives CDR1 SQVTM, CDR2 ANQGSEA. CDR3 length: 17 residues. The CDR3 here is CSVGDRGLYSPSYEQYF. CDR3 in DNA: TGCAGCGTTGGGGACAGGGGACTCTATTCCCCCTCCTACGAGCAGTACTTC.

This clone was counted once. This sequence joins TRBV5-1 and TRBJ1-4; 8 bases agree with TRBD1. With 4 bases clipped from V and 1 base from J, the junction kept 9 bases outside the gene matches. CDR3 length: 17 residues. From germline, CDR1 is SGHRS and CDR2 YFSETQ. The CDR3 coding sequence is TGCGCCAGCAGCCGAGGACAGGGCAGGGGAACTAATGAAAAACTGTTTTTT. Translation: CASSRGQGRGTNEKLFF.

This chain joins TRBV24-1 and TRBJ2-2, with a tentative D call TRBD2 (6 bases). V was cut by 10 bases and J by 0 bases, with 11 bases left in between. CDR3 length: 14 residues. Germline lookup yields CDR1 KGHDR and CDR2 SFDVKD. Here the CDR3 DNA reads TGTGCCACTGCGGGACGGCCGAACACCGGGGAGCTGTTTTTT. It encodes CATAGRPNTGELFF.

This rearrangement joins TRBV10-3 to TRBJ2-3; TRBD1 might be the D (5 bases). Germline V gene lookup returns CDR1 ENHRY and CDR2 SYGVKD. This CDR3 has 16 amino acids. V lost 4 bases and J 2 bases, leaving 16 bases between the germline ends. In nucleotides, the CDR3 is TGTGCCATCAGTGGGACACATACCCTCCTCACAGATACGCAGTATTTT. This gives the protein CAISGTHTLLTDTQYF.

The chain uses TRBV20-1 and TRBJ2-5; no clear D. CDR1 is DFQATT and CDR2 is SNEGSKA in the germline V gene (reference sequence). The CDR3 contains 11 residues. With 4 bases removed from V and 12 bases from J, the gap between germline ends came to 15 bases. The CDR3 is CSAKSLNLEYF. In DNA, the CDR3 is TGCAGTGCTAAGTCCCTCAACTTGGAGTACTTC.

In this sample, this clone turned up a few times. The V gene is TRBV3-1 (or the pseudogene TRBV3-2), the J gene TRBJ2-3; a weak D match, TRBD1 (5 bases). Germline CDR1 LGHDT, CDR2 YNNKEL (reference sequence). The ends were cut back, 4 bases at V and 7 bases at J, with 12 bases in the middle. The CDR3 is made up of 13 amino acids. CDR3 nucleotide sequence: TGTGCCAGCAGCCTTCGAACAGGCTATACGCAGTATTTT. Its protein product is CASSLRTGYTQYF.

The chain recombines TRBV11-2 with TRBJ1-5, with D maybe TRBD1 (5 bases). CDR3 length: 15 amino acids. Trimming took 1 base from V and 4 from J, leaving 11 bases between them. Germline values: CDR1 SGHAT, CDR2 FQNNGV. CDR3 protein: CASSLGGGTNQPQHF. The DNA for the CDR3 is TGTGCCAGCAGCTTAGGTGGGGGGACTAATCAGCCCCAGCATTTT. The full variable domain, with the rest looked up from reference TRBV11-2 and TRBJ1-5, is EAGVAQSPRYKIIEKRQSVAFWCNPISGHATLYWYQQILGQGPKLLIQFQNNGVVDDSQLPKDRFSAERLKGVDSTLKIQPAKLEDSAVYLCASSLGGGTNQPQHFGDGTRLSIL.

The DNA for the CDR3 is TGTGCCAGCAGGGGGACGGCGGGACTAGCGGACGAGCAGTACTTC. Residues: CASRGTAGLADEQYF. The V gene is TRBV6-6, the J gene TRBJ2-7, with TRBD2 matching over 11 bases. The CDR3 is 15 amino acids. CDR1 MNHNY and CDR2 SVGAGI come from the germline V gene (reference sequence). V lost 6 bases to trimming and J lost 5 bases; unmatched junction nucleotides: 9.

The chain joins TRBV19 to TRBJ1-6; TRBD1 aligns across 7 bases. Trimming at V came to 6 bases and at J to 6 bases, leaving 5 bases not matched to a gene. This CDR3 has 14 residues. The V gene's germline CDR1 is LNHDA and CDR2 SQIVND (reference sequence). The CDR3 here is CASSRDSRNSPLHF. CDR3 nucleotides: TGTGCCAGTAGCCGGGACAGTCGTAATTCACCCCTCCACTTT.

CDR3 in amino acids: CASSDGPNSPLHF. The DNA of the CDR3 is TGTGCCAGCAGTGACGGACCAAATTCACCCCTCCACTTT. The rearrangement uses TRBV6-1 and TRBJ1-6; D remains unclear. From germline, CDR1 is MNHNS and CDR2 SASEGT. Deletions cut 3 bases from V and 7 bases from J, with 7 bases between. The length of the CDR3 is 13 residues.

The CDR3 protein is CASSLWGGETQYF. For the CDR3, the DNA is TGTGCCAGCAGTTTATGGGGAGGAGAGACCCAGTACTTC. The chain is built from TRBV27 and TRBJ2-5; D might be TRBD2 (6 bases). The length of the CDR3 is 13 residues. Germline CDR1 reads MNHEY; CDR2 reads SMNVEV (reference sequence). Trimming removed 1 base from V and 4 bases from J, with 7 bases in between.